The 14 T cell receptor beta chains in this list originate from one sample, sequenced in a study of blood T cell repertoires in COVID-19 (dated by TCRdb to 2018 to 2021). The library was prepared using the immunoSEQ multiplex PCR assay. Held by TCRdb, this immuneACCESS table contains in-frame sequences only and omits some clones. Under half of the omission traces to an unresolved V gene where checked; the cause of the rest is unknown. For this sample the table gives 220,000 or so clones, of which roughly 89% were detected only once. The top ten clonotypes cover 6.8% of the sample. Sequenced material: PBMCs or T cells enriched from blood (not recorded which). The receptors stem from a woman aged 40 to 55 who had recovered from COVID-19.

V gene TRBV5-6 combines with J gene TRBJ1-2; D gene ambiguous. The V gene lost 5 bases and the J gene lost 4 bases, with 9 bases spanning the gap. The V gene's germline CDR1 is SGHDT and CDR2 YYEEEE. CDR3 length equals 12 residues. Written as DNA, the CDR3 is TGTGCCAGCAGGAGGATACTCTATGGCTACACCTTC. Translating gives CASRRILYGYTF.

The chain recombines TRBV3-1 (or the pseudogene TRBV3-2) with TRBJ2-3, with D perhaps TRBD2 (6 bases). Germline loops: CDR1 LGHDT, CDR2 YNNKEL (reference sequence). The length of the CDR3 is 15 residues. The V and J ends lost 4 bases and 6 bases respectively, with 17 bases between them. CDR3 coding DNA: TGTGCCAGCAGCCCAGGAACCCGACTAGGGGATACGCAGTATTTT. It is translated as CASSPGTRLGDTQYF.

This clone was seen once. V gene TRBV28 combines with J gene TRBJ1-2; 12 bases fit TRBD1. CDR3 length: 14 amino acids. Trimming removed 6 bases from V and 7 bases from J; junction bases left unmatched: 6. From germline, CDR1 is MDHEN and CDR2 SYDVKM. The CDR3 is CASRRGTGGVGYTF. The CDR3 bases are TGTGCCAGCAGAAGGGGGACAGGGGGCGTTGGCTACACCTTC.

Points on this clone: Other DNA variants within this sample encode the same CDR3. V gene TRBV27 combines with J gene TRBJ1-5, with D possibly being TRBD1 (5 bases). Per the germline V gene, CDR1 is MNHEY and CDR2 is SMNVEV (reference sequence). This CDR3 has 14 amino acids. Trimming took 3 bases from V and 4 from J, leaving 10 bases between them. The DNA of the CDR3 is TGTGCCAGCAGTTTCTCACGGGGGAATCAGCCCCAGCATTTT. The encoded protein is CASSFSRGNQPQHF.

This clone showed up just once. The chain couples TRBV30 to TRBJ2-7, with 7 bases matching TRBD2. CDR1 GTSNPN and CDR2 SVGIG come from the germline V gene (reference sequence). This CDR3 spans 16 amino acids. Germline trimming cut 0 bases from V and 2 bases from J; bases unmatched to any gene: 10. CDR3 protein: CAWSVGGSGDPYEQYV. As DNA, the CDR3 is TGTGCCTGGAGTGTAGGTGGGAGCGGGGATCCCTACGAGCAGTACGTC.

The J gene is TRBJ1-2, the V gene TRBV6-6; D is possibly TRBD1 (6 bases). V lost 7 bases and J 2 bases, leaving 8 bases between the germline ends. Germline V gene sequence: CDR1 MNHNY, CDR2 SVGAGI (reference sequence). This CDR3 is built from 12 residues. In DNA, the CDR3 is TGTGCCAGCACAGGGGAGAACTATGGCTACACCTTC. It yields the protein CASTGENYGYTF.

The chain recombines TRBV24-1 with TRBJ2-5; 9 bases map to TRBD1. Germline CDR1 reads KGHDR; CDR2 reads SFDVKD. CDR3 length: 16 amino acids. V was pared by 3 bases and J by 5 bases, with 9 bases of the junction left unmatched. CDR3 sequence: CATSDTGQGLFETQYF. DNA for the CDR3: TGTGCCACCAGTGATACAGGACAGGGGTTATTCGAGACCCAGTACTTC.

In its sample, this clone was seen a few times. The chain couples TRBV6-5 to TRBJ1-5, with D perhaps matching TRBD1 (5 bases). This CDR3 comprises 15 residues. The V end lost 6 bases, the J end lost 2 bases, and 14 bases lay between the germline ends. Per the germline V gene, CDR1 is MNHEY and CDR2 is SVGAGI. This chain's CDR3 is CASRRDSGGNQPQHF. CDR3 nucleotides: TGTGCCAGCAGGAGGGACTCGGGGGGCAATCAGCCCCAGCATTTT.

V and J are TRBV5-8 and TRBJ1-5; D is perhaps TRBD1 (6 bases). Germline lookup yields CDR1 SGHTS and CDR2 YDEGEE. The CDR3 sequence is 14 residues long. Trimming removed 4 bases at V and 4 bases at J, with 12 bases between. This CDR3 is CASSNEQGNQPQHF. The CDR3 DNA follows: TGTGCCAGCAGCAATGAACAGGGAAATCAGCCCCAGCATTTT.

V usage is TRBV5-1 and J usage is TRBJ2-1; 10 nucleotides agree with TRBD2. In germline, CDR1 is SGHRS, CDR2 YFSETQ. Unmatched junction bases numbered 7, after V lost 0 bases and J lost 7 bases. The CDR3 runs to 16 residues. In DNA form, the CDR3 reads TGCGCCAGCAGCTTGGTAGCGGGAGGTGGGACTAATGAGCAGTTCTTC. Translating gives CASSLVAGGGTNEQFF.

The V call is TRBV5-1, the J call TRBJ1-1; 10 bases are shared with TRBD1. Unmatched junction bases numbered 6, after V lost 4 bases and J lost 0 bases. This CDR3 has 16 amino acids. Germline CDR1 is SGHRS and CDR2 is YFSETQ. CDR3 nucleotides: TGCGCCAGCAGCCCACTGACAGGGGGCATGAACACTGAAGCTTTCTTT. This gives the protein CASSPLTGGMNTEAFF.

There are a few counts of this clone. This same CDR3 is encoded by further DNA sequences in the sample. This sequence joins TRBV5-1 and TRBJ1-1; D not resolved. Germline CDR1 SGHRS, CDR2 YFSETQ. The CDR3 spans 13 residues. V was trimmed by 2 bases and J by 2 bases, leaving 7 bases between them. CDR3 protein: CASSLGGNTEAFF. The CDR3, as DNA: TGCGCCAGCAGCTTAGGAGGTAACACTGAAGCTTTCTTT. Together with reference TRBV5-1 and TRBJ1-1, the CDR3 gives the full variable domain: KAGVTQTPRYLIKTRGQQVTLSCSPISGHRSVSWYQQTPGQGLQFLFEYFSETQRNKGNFPGRFSGRQFSNSRSEMNVSTLELGDSALYLCASSLGGNTEAFFGQGTRLTVV.

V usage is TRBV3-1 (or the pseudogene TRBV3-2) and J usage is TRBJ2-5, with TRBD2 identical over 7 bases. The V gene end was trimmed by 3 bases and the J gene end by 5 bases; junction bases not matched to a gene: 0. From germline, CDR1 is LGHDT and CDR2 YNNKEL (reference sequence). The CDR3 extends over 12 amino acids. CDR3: CASSQGGETQYF. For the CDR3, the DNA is TGTGCCAGCAGCCAGGGGGGGGAGACCCAGTACTTC.

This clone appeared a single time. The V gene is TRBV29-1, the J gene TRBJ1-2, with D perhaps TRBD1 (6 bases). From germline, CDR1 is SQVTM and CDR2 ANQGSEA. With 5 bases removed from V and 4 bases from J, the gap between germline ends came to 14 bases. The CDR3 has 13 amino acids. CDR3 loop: CSVPGQRGYGYTF. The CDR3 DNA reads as TGCAGCGTTCCAGGACAGAGAGGCTATGGCTACACCTTC.